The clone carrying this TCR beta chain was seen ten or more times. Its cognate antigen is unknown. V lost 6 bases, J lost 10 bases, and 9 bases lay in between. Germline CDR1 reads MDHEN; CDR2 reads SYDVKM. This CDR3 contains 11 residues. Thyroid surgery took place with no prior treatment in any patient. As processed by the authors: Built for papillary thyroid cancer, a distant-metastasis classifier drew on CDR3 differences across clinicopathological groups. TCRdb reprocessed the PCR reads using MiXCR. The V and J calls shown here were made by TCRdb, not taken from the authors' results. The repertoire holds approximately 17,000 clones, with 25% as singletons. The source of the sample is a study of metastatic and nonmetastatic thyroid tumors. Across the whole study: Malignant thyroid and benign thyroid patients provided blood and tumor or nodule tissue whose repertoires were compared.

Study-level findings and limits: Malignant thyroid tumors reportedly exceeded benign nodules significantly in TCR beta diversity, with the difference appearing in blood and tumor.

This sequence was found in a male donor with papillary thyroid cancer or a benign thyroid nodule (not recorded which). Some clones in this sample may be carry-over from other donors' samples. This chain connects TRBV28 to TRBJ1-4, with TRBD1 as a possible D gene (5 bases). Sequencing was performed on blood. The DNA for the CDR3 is TGTGCCAGCAGGGGGGATGGAAAACTGTTTTTT. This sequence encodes CASRGDGKLFF.